This T cell receptor (beta chain) came from a study of T cell responses to AZD1222 COVID-19 vaccine. TCRdb's copy holds only in-frame clones and misses some; the assay was immunoSEQ multiplex PCR. The sample shows about 54,000 clones, 75% to 90% of them seen only once. Points from the study as a whole: Just a handful of AZD1222 recipients tested seropositive at baseline. The donors showed a predominance of white British ancestry and of females, with possible underestimation of clonal diversity. Reportedly, nearly half of unique spike TCRs recognized epitopes outside B.1.351/B.1.1.7 mutations.

Note on this clone: The target antigen is unknown.

This clonotype originated in an adult who received the AZD1222 COVID-19 vaccine. This specimen consisted of peripheral blood, obtained 28 days after the second AZD1222 dose.

Here the CDR3 reads CASADRNLKGYEQYF. The CDR3 DNA reads as TGCGCCAGCGCCGACAGAAACCTTAAAGGATACGAGCAGTACTTC. This chain joins TRBV10-2 and TRBJ2-7; a weak D match, TRBD1 (5 bases). The germline V and J ends were trimmed by 8 bases and 4 bases, with 21 bases remaining between them. Germline V gives CDR1 WSHSY, CDR2 SAAADI. The CDR3 loop spans 15 amino acids.